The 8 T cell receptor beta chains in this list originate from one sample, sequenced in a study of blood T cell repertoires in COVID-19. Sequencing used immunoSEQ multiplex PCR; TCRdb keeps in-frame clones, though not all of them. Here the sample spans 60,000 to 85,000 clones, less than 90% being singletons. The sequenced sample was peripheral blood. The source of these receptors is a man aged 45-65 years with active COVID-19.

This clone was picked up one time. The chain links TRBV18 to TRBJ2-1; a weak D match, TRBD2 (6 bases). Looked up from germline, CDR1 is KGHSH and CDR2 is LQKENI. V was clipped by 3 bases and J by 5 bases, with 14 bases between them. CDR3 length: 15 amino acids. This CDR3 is CASSPNLGGDNEQFF. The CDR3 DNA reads TGTGCCAGCTCACCGAACCTCGGGGGAGACAATGAGCAGTTCTTC.

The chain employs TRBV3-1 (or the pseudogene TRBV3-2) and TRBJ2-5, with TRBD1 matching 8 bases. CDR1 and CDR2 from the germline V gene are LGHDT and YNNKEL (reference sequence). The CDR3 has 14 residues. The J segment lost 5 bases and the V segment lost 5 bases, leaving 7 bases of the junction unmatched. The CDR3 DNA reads TGTGCCAGCAGCTTACGACAGGGGCGGGAGACCCAGTACTTC. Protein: CASSLRQGRETQYF.

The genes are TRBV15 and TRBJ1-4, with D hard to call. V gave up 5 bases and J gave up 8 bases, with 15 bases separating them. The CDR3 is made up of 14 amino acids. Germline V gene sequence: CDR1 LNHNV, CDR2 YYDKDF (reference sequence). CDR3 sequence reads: CATSPPDGVEKLFF. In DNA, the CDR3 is TGTGCCACCAGCCCGCCAGACGGAGTAGAAAAACTGTTTTTT.

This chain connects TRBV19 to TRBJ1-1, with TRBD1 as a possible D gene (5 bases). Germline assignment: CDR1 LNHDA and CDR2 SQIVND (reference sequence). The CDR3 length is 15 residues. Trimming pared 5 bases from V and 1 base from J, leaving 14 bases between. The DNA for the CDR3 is TGTGCCAGTAGTCCCCGGGACTGGGGGAACACTGAAGCTTTCTTT. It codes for CASSPRDWGNTEAFF.

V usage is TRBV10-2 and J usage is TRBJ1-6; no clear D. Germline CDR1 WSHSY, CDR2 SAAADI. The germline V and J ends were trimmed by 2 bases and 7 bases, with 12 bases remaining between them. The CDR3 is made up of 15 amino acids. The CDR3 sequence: CASSEATAGNSPLHF. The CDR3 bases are TGCGCCAGCAGTGAGGCGACGGCGGGGAATTCACCCCTCCACTTT.

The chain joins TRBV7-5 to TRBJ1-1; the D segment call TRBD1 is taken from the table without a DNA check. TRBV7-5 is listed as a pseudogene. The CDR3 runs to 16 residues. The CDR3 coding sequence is TGTGCCAGAAGCCAAGGGGGCGCAGACATGAACACTGAAGCTTTCTTT. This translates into CARSQGGADMNTEAFF.

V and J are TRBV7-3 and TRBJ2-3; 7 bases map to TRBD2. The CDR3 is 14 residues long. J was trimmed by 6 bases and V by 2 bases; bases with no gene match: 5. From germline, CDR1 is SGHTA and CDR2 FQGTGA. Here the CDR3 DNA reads TGTGCCAGCAGCTTAGGCGTCGGGAGGGATACGCAGTATTTT. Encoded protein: CASSLGVGRDTQYF.

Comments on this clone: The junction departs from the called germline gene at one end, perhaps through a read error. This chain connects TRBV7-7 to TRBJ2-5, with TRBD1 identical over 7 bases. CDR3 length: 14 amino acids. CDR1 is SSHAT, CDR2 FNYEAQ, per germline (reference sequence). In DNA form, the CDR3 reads TGTGCTAGCAGCCCGACAGGGACCCAAGAGACCCAGTACTTC. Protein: CASSPTGTQETQYF.